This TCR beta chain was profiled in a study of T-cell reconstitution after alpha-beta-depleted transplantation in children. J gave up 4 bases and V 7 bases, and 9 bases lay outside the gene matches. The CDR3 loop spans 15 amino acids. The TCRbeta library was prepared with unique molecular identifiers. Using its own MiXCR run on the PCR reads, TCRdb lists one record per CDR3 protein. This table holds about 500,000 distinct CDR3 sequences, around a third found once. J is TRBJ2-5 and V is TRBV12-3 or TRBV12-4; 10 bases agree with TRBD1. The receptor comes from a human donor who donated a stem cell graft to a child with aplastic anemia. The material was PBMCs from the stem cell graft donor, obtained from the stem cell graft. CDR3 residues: CASTETGQGVETQYF. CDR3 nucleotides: TGTGCCAGCACTGAAACAGGACAGGGGGTAGAGACCCAGTACTTC.